The count of the clone carrying this T cell receptor (beta chain) is one. What it recognizes is unknown. For unsorted PBMC, roughly 0.3 ug DNA per replicate equaled approximately 30,000 T cell genomes. Generated by immunoSEQ multiplex PCR, the TCRdb table keeps only in-frame clones and is missing some. This table has 450,000 to 650,000 clones, around 78% appearing once. The CDR3 extends over 13 amino acids. Germline lookup yields CDR1 SQVTM and CDR2 ANQGSEA. Trimming pared 7 bases from V and 5 bases from J, leaving 17 bases between. The data were taken from a study of shared clonotypes between healthy human individuals. Study in general: A couple of women and a few men aged 18 to 49 made up the donors.

Study findings and constraints: The authors sampled blood alone, and tissue repertoires likely differ.

Sequenced sample: PBMCs. This chain joins TRBV29-1 and TRBJ1-2; D gene uncertain. The sequence came from a woman between 40 and 55 years old in good health. Some clones in this sample may be carry-over from other donors' samples. The CDR3, as DNA: TGCAGCGCCGAGGACGGAAACTTTTATGGCTACACCTTC. Amino acids: CSAEDGNFYGYTF.